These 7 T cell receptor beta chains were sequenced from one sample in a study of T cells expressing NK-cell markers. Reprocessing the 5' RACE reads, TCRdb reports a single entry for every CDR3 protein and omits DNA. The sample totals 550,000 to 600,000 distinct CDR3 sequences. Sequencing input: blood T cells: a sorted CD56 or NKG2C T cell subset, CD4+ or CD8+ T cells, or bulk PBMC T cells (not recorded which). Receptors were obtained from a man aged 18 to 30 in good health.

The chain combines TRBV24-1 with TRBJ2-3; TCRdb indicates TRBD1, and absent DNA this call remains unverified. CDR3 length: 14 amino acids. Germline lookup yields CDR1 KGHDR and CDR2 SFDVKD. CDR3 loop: CATSEDNRVDTQYF.

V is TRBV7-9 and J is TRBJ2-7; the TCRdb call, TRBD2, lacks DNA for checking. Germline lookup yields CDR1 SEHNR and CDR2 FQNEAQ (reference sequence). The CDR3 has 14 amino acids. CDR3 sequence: CASSFPASYYEQYF. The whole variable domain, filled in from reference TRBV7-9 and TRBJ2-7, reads DTGVSQNPRHKITKRGQNVTFRCDPISEHNRLYWYRQTLGQGPEFLTYFQNEAQLEKSRLLSDRFSAERPKGSFSTLEIQRTEQGDSAMYLCASSFPASYYEQYFGPGTRLTVT.

The CDR3 reads CASRVPGTGIETQYF. The chain links TRBV5-1 to TRBJ2-5; TCRdb's D call of TRBD1 is untestable without DNA. CDR3 length: 15 residues. Germline assignment: CDR1 SGHRS and CDR2 YFSETQ.

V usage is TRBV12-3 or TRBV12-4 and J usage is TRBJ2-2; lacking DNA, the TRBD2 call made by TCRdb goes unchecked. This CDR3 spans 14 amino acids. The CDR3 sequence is CATGGEGHHGELFF.

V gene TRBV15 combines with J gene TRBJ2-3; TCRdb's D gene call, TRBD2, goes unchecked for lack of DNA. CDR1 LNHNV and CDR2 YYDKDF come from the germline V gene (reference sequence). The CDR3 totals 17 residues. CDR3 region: CATSRSSGRACTDTQYF.

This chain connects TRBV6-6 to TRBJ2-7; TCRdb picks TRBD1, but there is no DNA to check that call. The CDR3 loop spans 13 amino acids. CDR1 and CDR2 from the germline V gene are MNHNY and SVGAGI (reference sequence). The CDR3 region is CASSREQGYEQYF.

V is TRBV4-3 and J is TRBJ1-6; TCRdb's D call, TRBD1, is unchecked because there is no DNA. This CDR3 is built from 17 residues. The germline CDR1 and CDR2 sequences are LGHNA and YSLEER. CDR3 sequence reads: CASSQDGTGSYNSPLHF.